This TCR beta chain was sequenced in a study of CD8 T cells in ankylosing spondylitis. Broader study findings: Seemingly characteristic of ankylosing spondylitis blood was a TCR beta motif consisting of about 8 highly homologous variants. The authors reported significant enrichment of disease-linked clones in matched ankylosing spondylitis synovial fluid.

The CDR3 runs to 20 residues. The V segment lost 3 bases and the J segment 0 bases; nucleotides outside the gene matches: 14. Germline CDR1 and CDR2: KGHDR and SFDVKD. This clonotype was seen a few times. No antigen is known for it. Preparation of TCR beta libraries was done by quantitative 5'-RACE with molecular barcodes. From the 5' RACE reads, TCRdb called clonotypes with MiXCR, one entry per CDR3 protein. The sample contains about 450,000 distinct CDR3 sequences, 26% of which appear only once. Sequencing was carried out using blood, either unsorted or a sorted T cell fraction (not recorded which). This clonotype was sampled from a male donor with ankylosing spondylitis. This chain uses TRBV24-1 with TRBJ2-1; 9 bases match TRBD2. CDR3 protein: CATSDTSGAGGQSSYNEQFF. CDR3 sequence (DNA): TGTGCCACCAGTGATACCTCCGGGGCGGGAGGGCAGAGCTCCTACAATGAGCAGTTCTTC.